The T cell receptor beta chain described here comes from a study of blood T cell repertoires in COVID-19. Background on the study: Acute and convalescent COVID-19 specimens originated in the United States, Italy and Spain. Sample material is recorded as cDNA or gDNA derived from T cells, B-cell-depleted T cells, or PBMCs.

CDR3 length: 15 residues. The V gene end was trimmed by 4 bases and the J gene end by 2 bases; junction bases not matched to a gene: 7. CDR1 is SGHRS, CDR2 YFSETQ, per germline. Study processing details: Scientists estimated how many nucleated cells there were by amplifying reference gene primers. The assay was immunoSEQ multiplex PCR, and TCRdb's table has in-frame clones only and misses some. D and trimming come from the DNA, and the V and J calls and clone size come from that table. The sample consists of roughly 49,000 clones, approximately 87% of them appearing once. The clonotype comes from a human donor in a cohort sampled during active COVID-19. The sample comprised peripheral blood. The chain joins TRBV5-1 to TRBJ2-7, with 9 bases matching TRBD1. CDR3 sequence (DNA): TGCGCCAGCAGCGTTGGACAGGGGCAGGCCTACGAGCAGTACTTC. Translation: CASSVGQGQAYEQYF. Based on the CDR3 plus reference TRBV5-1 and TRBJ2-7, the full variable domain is KAGVTQTPRYLIKTRGQQVTLSCSPISGHRSVSWYQQTPGQGLQFLFEYFSETQRNKGNFPGRFSGRQFSNSRSEMNVSTLELGDSALYLCASSVGQGQAYEQYFGPGTRLTVT.